The 30 T cell receptor beta chains reported below all come from one sample, sequenced in a study of glioma-infiltrating T cells after dendritic cell vaccination. Some clones are missing from TCRdb's copy, which holds only in-frame ones; the method was immunoSEQ multiplex PCR. The sample holds under 100,000 clones, over 75% seen once. Sequenced material: blood, taken before dendritic cell vaccination. The receptors shown here come from a human donor with glioblastoma.

The rearrangement links TRBV30 to TRBJ1-5; no firm D call. Between the trimmed V and J ends, which lost 2 bases and 10 bases, there was a span of 15 bases. This CDR3 is built from 13 residues. Per the germline V gene, CDR1 is GTSNPN and CDR2 is SVGIG (reference sequence). This CDR3 is CAWSHLRENPQHF. CDR3 bases: TGTGCCTGGAGTCACCTACGAGAAAACCCCCAGCATTTT.

CDR3 in amino acids: CASSSPGWEDEQFF. In nucleotides, the CDR3 is TGTGCCAGCAGTTCCCCAGGGTGGGAGGATGAGCAGTTCTTC. The chain employs TRBV7-3 and TRBJ2-1; tentative D call: TRBD2 (6 bases). The CDR3 consists of 14 residues. Germline V gene data show CDR1 as SGHTA and CDR2 as FQGTGA. Between the trimmed V and J ends, which lost 6 bases and 8 bases, there was a span of 17 bases.

This chain links TRBV5-4 with TRBJ2-1, with 9 positions matching TRBD2. The CDR3 runs 16 residues. Germline CDR1 is SGHNT and CDR2 is YYREEE (reference sequence). With 3 bases clipped from V and 3 bases from J, the junction kept 7 bases outside the gene matches. The CDR3 loop is CASSSAGAGGYNEQFF. The CDR3 bases are TGTGCCAGCAGCTCCGCGGGAGCGGGGGGCTACAATGAGCAGTTCTTC. The variable domain in full, with the rest retrieved from reference TRBV5-4 and TRBJ2-1, is ETGVTQSPTHLIKTRGQQVTLRCSSQSGHNTVSWYQQALGQGPQFIFQYYREEENGRGNFPPRFSGLQFPNYSSELNVNALELDDSALYLCASSSAGAGGYNEQFFGPGTRLTVL.

The chain joins TRBV2 to TRBJ2-5; 8 bases agree with TRBD1. The CDR3 loop spans 13 amino acids. Germline-derived CDR1 and CDR2 are SNHLY and FYNNEI. The ends lost 9 bases at V and 11 bases at J; junction bases unmatched: 14. DNA of the CDR3: TGTGCCAGTAAGGACAGGGCTCCTAGGGAGCAGTACTTC. As protein: CASKDRAPREQYF.

Here the CDR3 reads CASSSFIAGGPGANVLTF. The CDR3 region has the DNA TGTGCCAGCAGTTCCTTTATAGCGGGGGGGCCTGGGGCCAACGTCCTGACTTTC. The gene calls are TRBV6-7 and TRBJ2-6; 11 bases are a match to TRBD2. TRBV6-7 is reported as an ORF; its role is uncertain. The CDR3 has 18 amino acids. J gave up 2 bases and V 4 bases, and 7 bases lay outside the gene matches.

V is TRBV6-1 and J is TRBJ2-7; D call uncertain. The CDR3 has 13 residues. Germline V gene data show CDR1 as MNHNS and CDR2 as SASEGT. Trimming pared 3 bases from V and 1 base from J, leaving 7 bases between. CDR3 residues: CASSEAGSYEQYF. The CDR3 DNA is TGTGCCAGCAGTGAGGCTGGTTCCTACGAGCAGTACTTC.

This sequence joins TRBV11-1 and TRBJ2-7; TRBD2 agrees at 8 bases. Germline V gene data show CDR1 as SGHAT and CDR2 as FQDESV (reference sequence). Unmatched junction bases numbered 9, after V lost 3 bases and J lost 5 bases. The CDR3 covers 15 residues. This CDR3 is CASSFFAGGGNEQYF. The CDR3 region has the DNA TGTGCCAGCAGCTTCTTTGCGGGAGGAGGCAACGAGCAGTACTTC.

The V and J genes are TRBV29-1 and TRBJ2-7, with TRBD1 matching 9 bases. The CDR3 contains 13 residues. The V and J ends lost 5 bases and 5 bases, in that order; junction bases with no gene match: 7. Germline-derived CDR1 and CDR2 are SQVTM and ANQGSEA. CDR3 residues: CSVSGTGPHEQYF. CDR3 coding DNA: TGCAGCGTTTCCGGGACAGGGCCCCACGAGCAGTACTTC.

The chain links TRBV5-4 to TRBJ1-2; weak D call: TRBD1 (5 bases). The V end was cut by 4 bases, the J end by 8 bases, with 15 bases between. The CDR3 is made up of 13 amino acids. Germline loops: CDR1 SGHNT, CDR2 YYREEE (reference sequence). The CDR3, as DNA: TGTGCCAGCAGCCCCCGGGCAGGGATCGGCTACACCTTC. Protein product: CASSPRAGIGYTF.

This chain links TRBV5-1 with TRBJ1-3, with 7 bases fitting TRBD1. Germline V gives CDR1 SGHRS, CDR2 YFSETQ. V gave up 4 bases and J gave up 1 base; unmatched junction bases: 2. This CDR3 has 14 amino acids. CDR3 bases: TGCGCCAGCAGCCCGGGACAGTCTGGAAACACCATATATTTT. Its translation: CASSPGQSGNTIYF.

The rearrangement uses TRBV2 and TRBJ1-1; D not resolved. V was shortened by 7 bases and J by 1 base, with 10 bases between the two germline ends. Germline-derived CDR1 and CDR2 are SNHLY and FYNNEI. This CDR3 is 13 amino acids long. The CDR3 coding sequence is TGTGCCAGCACCCCGTCTCCGAACACTGAAGCTTTCTTT. Its protein product is CASTPSPNTEAFF.

This chain connects TRBV6-1 to TRBJ2-7; a possible D gene is TRBD1 (5 bases). CDR3 length: 13 amino acids. Trimming removed 2 bases from V and 3 bases from J, with 8 bases in between. The V gene's germline CDR1 is MNHNS and CDR2 SASEGT. CDR3 nucleotides: TGTGCCAGCAGTGAACAGGGCTACTACGAGCAGTACTTC. As protein: CASSEQGYYEQYF.

The chain is built from TRBV7-3 and TRBJ1-2; D uncertain. V was clipped by 5 bases and J by 4 bases, with 11 bases between them. The CDR3 is made up of 13 amino acids. Germline CDR1 SGHTA, CDR2 FQGTGA. The CDR3 nucleotides read TGTGCCAGCAGCCAACGGTTCCTCTATGGCTACACCTTC. Residues: CASSQRFLYGYTF.

V gene TRBV9 combines with J gene TRBJ2-1; the match to TRBD2 covers 7 bases. The germline CDR1 and CDR2 sequences are SGDLS and YYNGEE. V was pared by 3 bases and J by 9 bases, with 12 bases of the junction left unmatched. The CDR3 is 15 amino acids. The DNA of the CDR3 is TGTGCCAGCAGCGGCGGAGGTTGGCCGGGGGGTGAGCAGTTCTTC. Translated: CASSGGGWPGGEQFF.

CDR3 in DNA: TGTGCCAGCATATCCCAGGGTATGAACACTGAAGCTTTCTTT. Translating gives CASISQGMNTEAFF. The chain couples TRBV2 to TRBJ1-1; maybe TRBD1 (5 bases). The CDR3 sequence is 14 residues long. Germline V gene lookup returns CDR1 SNHLY and CDR2 FYNNEI. V was cut by 7 bases and J by 0 bases, with 12 bases left in between.

The CDR3 DNA sequence: TGTGCCAGCAGAGCGGGACAGGCCCTGAACATTCAGTACTTC. It is translated as CASRAGQALNIQYF. V usage is TRBV2 and J usage is TRBJ2-4, with D possibly matching TRBD1 (8 bases). Germline-derived CDR1 and CDR2 are SNHLY and FYNNEI. Trimming stripped 6 bases from V and 7 bases from J, with 16 bases between. There are 14 residues in the CDR3.

J is TRBJ1-1 and V is TRBV7-6, with 8 bases matching TRBD1. V lost 4 bases and J lost 1; bases outside the gene matches: 5. The germline V gene has CDR1 SGHVS and CDR2 FNYEAQ. This CDR3 is built from 15 residues. The CDR3 spells CASSSGQGTNTEAFF. CDR3 in DNA: TGTGCCAGCAGCTCCGGACAGGGAACGAACACTGAAGCTTTCTTT.

This chain connects TRBV5-1 to TRBJ2-7, with 8 bases fitting TRBD1. The CDR3 is made up of 14 amino acids. Per germline, CDR1 SGHRS and CDR2 YFSETQ. Trimming cost V 7 bases and J 7 bases; bases outside gene matches: 13. CDR3 loop: CASRKQGASEEQYF. In nucleotides, the CDR3 is TGCGCCAGCCGGAAGCAGGGGGCATCGGAAGAGCAGTACTTC.

The CDR3 coding sequence is TGTGCCAGCAGCTTAGGGCAGGGGAACACCGGGGAGCTGTTTTTT. Its translation is CASSLGQGNTGELFF. This chain uses TRBV7-9 with TRBJ2-2; tentatively, D is TRBD1 (5 bases). The CDR3 runs 15 residues. V was pared by 1 base and J by 1 base, with 7 bases between. The germline V gene has CDR1 SEHNR and CDR2 FQNEAQ (reference sequence).

Worth noting for this clone: An end of the junction does not agree with germline; a read error may underlie this. This chain connects TRBV9 to TRBJ2-5; tentative D call: TRBD2 (5 bases). The CDR3 consists of 8 residues. CDR1 and CDR2 (germline): SGDLS, YYNGEE. The DNA for the CDR3 is TGCGGGCGGGTTACCCAGTACTTC. The encoded protein is CGRVTQYF.

This chain connects TRBV7-8 to TRBJ2-7, with 7 nucleotides matching TRBD1. The CDR3 is made up of 14 amino acids. V dropped 5 bases and J dropped 2; count of bases not matched to a gene: 6. In germline, CDR1 is SGHVS, CDR2 FQNEAQ. The DNA of the CDR3 is TGTGCCAGCAGCAGTAGACAGGGAACCTACGAGCAGTACTTC. Translated: CASSSRQGTYEQYF.

This chain joins TRBV28 and TRBJ2-3, with 8 bases aligning to TRBD1. Germline CDR1 is MDHEN and CDR2 is SYDVKM. Trimming cost V 3 bases and J 0 bases; bases outside gene matches: 8. This CDR3 has 17 amino acids. The CDR3 spells CASSFWTGTASTDTQYF. Written as DNA, the CDR3 is TGTGCCAGCAGTTTTTGGACAGGGACAGCTAGCACAGATACGCAGTATTTT.

In its sample, this clone was seen a few times. CDR3 sequence: CASSISRGVEDTQYF. The CDR3 DNA sequence: TGTGCCAGTAGTATAAGCAGGGGAGTGGAAGATACGCAGTATTTT. V is TRBV19 and J is TRBJ2-3; perhaps TRBD1 as D (6 bases). Trimming shortened V by 2 bases and J by 5 bases, and 14 bases separated the two germline ends. This CDR3 spans 15 amino acids. Germline V gene lookup returns CDR1 LNHDA and CDR2 SQIVND (reference sequence). Drawing the rest from reference TRBV19 and TRBJ2-3, the complete variable domain is DGGITQSPKYLFRKEGQNVTLSCEQNLNHDAMYWYRQDPGQGLRLIYYSQIVNDFQKGDIAEGYSVSREKKESFPLTVTSAQKNPTAFYLCASSISRGVEDTQYFGPGTRLTVL.

The J gene is TRBJ1-5, the V gene TRBV19; D might be TRBD1 (6 bases). The CDR3 is made up of 13 amino acids. Germline V gene sequence: CDR1 LNHDA, CDR2 SQIVND (reference sequence). V lost 3 bases and J 9 bases, leaving 12 bases between the germline ends. As DNA, the CDR3 is TGTGCCAGTAGTATCAGGGGTCGAGGGCCCCAGCATTTT. It encodes CASSIRGRGPQHF.

V is TRBV4-1 and J is TRBJ2-1; D possibly corresponds to TRBD1 (5 bases). Looked up from germline, CDR1 is MGHRA and CDR2 is YSYEKL. V was clipped by 3 bases and J by 4 bases, with 16 bases between them. This CDR3 spans 16 amino acids. The CDR3 region is CASSHRQGSPYNEQFF. Here the CDR3 DNA reads TGCGCCAGCAGCCACCGCCAGGGCTCGCCTTACAATGAGCAGTTCTTC.

The J gene is TRBJ2-3, the V gene TRBV5-5; TRBD1 aligns across 8 bases. V lost 4 bases to trimming and J lost 5 bases; unmatched junction nucleotides: 6. The CDR3 totals 14 residues. Germline assignment: CDR1 SGHKS and CDR2 YYEKEE (reference sequence). CDR3 nucleotide sequence: TGTGCCAGCAGCCGGACAGGGATTGAAGATACGCAGTATTTT. Protein: CASSRTGIEDTQYF.

In its sample, this clone was seen a few times. V gene TRBV11-1 combines with J gene TRBJ1-6; tentative D call: TRBD1 (5 bases). CDR1 and CDR2 (germline): SGHAT, FQDESV (reference sequence). Trimming left V 5 bases short and J 7 bases short, with 18 bases between. The CDR3 spans 16 residues. CDR3 loop: CASSDWGQTGNSPLHF. In DNA form, the CDR3 reads TGTGCCAGCAGCGATTGGGGCCAGACTGGGAATTCACCCCTCCACTTT. Looking up the rest from reference TRBV11-1 and TRBJ1-6 gives the full variable domain: EAEVAQSPRYKITEKSQAVAFWCDPISGHATLYWYRQILGQGPELLVQFQDESVVDDSQLPKDRFSAERLKGVDSTLKIQPAELGDSAMYLCASSDWGQTGNSPLHFGNGTRLTVT.

This clone came up once. The chain uses TRBV4-1 and TRBJ2-1, with D possibly being TRBD2 (5 bases). The germline CDR1 and CDR2 sequences are MGHRA and YSYEKL. V was clipped by 1 base and J by 7 bases, with 14 bases between them. The CDR3 sequence is 15 residues long. The CDR3 here is CASSQGSLAGNEQFF. CDR3 nucleotide sequence: TGCGCCAGCAGCCAAGGTTCCCTAGCCGGAAATGAGCAGTTCTTC.

This sequence joins TRBV10-1 and TRBJ2-7, with D uncertain. Trimming removed 2 bases from V and 5 bases from J, with 10 bases in between. The CDR3 is made up of 13 amino acids. The V gene's germline CDR1 is WNHNN and CDR2 SYGVQD (reference sequence). CDR3 sequence reads: CASSEKRPDEQYF. The CDR3 DNA reads as TGCGCCAGCAGTGAGAAGCGTCCCGACGAGCAGTACTTC.

The V and J genes are TRBV30 and TRBJ2-7; perhaps TRBD1 as D (6 bases). CDR1 GTSNPN and CDR2 SVGIG come from the germline V gene (reference sequence). The CDR3 sequence is 11 residues long. The V end lost 8 bases, the J end lost 2 bases, and 10 bases lay between the germline ends. The CDR3 DNA reads as TGTGCCCTCAGGGGAACCTACGAGCAGTACTTC. This sequence encodes CALRGTYEQYF.